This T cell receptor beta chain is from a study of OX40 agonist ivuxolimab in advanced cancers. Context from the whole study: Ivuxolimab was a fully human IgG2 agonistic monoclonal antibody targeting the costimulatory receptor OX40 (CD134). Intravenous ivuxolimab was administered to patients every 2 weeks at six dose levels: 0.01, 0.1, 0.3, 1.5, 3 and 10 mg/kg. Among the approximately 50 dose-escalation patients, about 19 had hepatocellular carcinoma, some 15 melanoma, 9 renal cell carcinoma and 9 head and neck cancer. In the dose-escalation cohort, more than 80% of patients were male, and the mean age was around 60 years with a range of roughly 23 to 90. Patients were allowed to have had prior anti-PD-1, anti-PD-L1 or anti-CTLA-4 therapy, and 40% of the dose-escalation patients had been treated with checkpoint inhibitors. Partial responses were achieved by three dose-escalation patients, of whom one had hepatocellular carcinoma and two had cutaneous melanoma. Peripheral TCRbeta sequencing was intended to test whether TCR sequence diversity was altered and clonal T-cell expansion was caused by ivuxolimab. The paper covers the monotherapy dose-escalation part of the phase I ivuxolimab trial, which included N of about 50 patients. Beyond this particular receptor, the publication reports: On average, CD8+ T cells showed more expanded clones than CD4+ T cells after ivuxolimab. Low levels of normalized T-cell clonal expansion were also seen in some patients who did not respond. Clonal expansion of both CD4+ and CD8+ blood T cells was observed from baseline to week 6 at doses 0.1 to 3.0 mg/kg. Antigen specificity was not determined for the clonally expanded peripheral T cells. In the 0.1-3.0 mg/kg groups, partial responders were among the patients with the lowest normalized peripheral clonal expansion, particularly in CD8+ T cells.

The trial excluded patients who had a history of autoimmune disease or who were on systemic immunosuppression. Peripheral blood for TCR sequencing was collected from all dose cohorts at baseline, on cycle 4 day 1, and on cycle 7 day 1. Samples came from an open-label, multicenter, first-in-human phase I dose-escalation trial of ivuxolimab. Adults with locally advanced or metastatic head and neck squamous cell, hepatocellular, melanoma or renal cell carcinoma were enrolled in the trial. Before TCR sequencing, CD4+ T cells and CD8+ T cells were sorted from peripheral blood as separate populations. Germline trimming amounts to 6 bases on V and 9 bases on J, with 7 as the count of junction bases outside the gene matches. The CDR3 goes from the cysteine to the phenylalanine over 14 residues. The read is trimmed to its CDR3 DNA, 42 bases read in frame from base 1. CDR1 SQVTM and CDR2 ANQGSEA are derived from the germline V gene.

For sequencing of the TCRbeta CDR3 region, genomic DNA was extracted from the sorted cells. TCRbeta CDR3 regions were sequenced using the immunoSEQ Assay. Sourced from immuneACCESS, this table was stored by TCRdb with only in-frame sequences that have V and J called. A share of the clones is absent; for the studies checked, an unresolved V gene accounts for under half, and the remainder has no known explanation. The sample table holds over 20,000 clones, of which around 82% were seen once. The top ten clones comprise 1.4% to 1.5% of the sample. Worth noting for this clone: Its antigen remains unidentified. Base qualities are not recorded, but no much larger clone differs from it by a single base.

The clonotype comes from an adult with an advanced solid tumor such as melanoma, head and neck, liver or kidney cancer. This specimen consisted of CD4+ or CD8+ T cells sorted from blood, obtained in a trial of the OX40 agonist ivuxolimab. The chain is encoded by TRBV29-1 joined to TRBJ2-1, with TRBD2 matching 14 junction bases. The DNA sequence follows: TGCAGCGTGTTGACTAGCGGGGGGGCCGGTGAGCAGTTCTTC. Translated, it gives CSVLTSGGAGEQFF.